This T cell receptor beta chain is drawn from a study of blood T cell repertoires in COVID-19. Study-level background: Samples came from the United States, Italy and Spain, spanning acute and convalescent COVID-19. T cells, B-cell-depleted T cells, or PBMCs provided the cDNA or gDNA that served as material.

In the study's own analysis: It was from reference gene primer amplification that nucleated cell counts were estimated. Some clones are missing from TCRdb's copy, which holds only in-frame ones; the method was immunoSEQ multiplex PCR. V, J and clone size reflect that table, while D and trimming were determined from the DNA. Seen here are hundreds of thousands of clones, 85% to 90% observed once, and the top ten hold roughly 6.3%. Per the germline V gene, CDR1 is MNHEY and CDR2 is SVGAGI. The CDR3 spans 13 residues. Trimming left V 5 bases short and J 1 base short, with 8 bases between. The TCR sequence derives from a woman in her forties or fifties with COVID-19, enrolled during active disease. The chain joins TRBV6-5 to TRBJ1-1; D is unresolved. Sequencing input: peripheral blood. As DNA, the CDR3 is TGTGCCAGCAGTCTTGGGAGGAACACTGAAGCTTTCTTT. Translating it yields CASSLGRNTEAFF.